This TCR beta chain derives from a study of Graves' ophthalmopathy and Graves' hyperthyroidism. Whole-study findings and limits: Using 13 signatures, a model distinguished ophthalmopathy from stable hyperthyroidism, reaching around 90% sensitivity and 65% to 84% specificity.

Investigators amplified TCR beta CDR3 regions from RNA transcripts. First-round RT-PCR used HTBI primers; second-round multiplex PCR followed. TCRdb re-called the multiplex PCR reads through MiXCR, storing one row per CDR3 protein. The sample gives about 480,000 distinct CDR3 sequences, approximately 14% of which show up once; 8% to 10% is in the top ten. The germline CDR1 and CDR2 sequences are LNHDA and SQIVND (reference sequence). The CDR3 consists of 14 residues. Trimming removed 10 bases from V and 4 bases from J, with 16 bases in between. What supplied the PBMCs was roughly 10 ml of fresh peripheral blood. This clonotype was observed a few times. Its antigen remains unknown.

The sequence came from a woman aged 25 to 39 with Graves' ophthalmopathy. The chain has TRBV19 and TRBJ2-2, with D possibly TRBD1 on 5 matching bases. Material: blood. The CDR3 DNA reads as TGTGCCACAAATACAGGTGGCGGCACCGGGGAGCTGTTTTTT. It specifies CATNTGGGTGELFF.